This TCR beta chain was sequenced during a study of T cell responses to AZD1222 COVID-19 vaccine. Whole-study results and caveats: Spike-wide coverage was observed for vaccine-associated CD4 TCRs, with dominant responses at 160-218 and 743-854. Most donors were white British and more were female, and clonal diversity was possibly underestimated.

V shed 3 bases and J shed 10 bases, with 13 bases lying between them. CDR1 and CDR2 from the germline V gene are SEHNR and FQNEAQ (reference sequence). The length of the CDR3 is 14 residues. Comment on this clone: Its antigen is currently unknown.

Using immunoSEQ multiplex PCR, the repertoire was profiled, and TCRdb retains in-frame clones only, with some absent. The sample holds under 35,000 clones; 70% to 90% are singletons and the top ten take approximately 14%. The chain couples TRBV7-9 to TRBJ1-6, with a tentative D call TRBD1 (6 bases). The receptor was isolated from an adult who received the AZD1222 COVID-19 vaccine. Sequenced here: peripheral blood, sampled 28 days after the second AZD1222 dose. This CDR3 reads CASSFGRGESPLHF. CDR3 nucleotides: TGTGCCAGCAGCTTTGGCAGGGGAGAATCACCCCTCCACTTT.